Shown below are 8 T cell receptor beta chains from a single sample sequenced in a study of T-cell reconstitution after alpha-beta-depleted transplantation in children. It was with unique molecular identifiers that the TCRbeta library was prepared. TCRdb processed the PCR reads anew with MiXCR; each CDR3 protein has one entry. The data contain around 500,000 distinct CDR3 sequences, under 25% of them singletons. The specimen comprised PBMCs, mostly from graft donor cells, sampled 360 days after TCRalphabeta/CD19-depleted stem cell transplant. The source of these receptors is a boy less than two years old who had a stem cell transplant for acute myeloid leukemia, so the T cells may come from the graft donor.

This rearrangement joins TRBV27 to TRBJ2-1; D ambiguous. The CDR3 is 11 residues long. Germline CDR1 and CDR2: MNHEY and SMNVEV (reference sequence). The V gene lost 9 bases and the J gene lost 8 bases, with 11 bases spanning the gap. Here the CDR3 reads CASMTGDEQFF. The CDR3 coding sequence is TGTGCCAGTATGACTGGGGATGAGCAGTTCTTC.

The rearrangement joins TRBV14 to TRBJ2-3, with 8 bases fitting TRBD2. V was pared by 2 bases and J by 2 bases, with 9 bases of the junction left unmatched. The length of the CDR3 is 17 residues. Germline V gene data show CDR1 as SGHDN and CDR2 as FVKESK. DNA for the CDR3: TGTGCCAGCAGCCAACCTTTCACTAGCGGCCCCACAGATACGCAGTATTTT. Translated, it gives CASSQPFTSGPTDTQYF.

This clonotype was observed a few times. The V and J genes are TRBV28 and TRBJ2-7; D not resolved. The CDR3 is made up of 14 amino acids. Germline assignment: CDR1 MDHEN and CDR2 SYDVKM. V was cut by 5 bases and J by 2 bases, with 13 bases left in between. Written as DNA, the CDR3 is TGTGCCAGCAGTGAAGGGTCTGCTCCCTACGAGCAGTACGTC. This sequence encodes CASSEGSAPYEQYV.

The CDR3 DNA sequence: TGTGCCAGCAAATCCAACGCCCTTATCAATCAGCCCCAGCATTTT. This sequence encodes CASKSNALINQPQHF. The J gene is TRBJ1-5, the V gene TRBV6-1, with unresolved D. V lost 7 bases and J lost 3, with 16 bases in between. Germline-derived CDR1 and CDR2 are MNHNS and SASEGT. CDR3 length: 15 residues.

This clonotype was observed many times. The chain links TRBV12-3 or TRBV12-4 to TRBJ2-2, with TRBD1 matching 10 bases. The trim removed 5 bases at V and 4 bases at J, leaving 7 bases unmatched. The CDR3 consists of 16 residues. The CDR3 nucleotides read TGTGCCAGCAGTCCCCTGGGACAGGGGACCACCGGGGAGCTGTTTTTT. Its protein product is CASSPLGQGTTGELFF.

This chain connects TRBV13 to TRBJ2-7; tentative D call: TRBD2 (7 bases). CDR1 and CDR2 from the germline V gene are PRHDT and FYEKMQ (reference sequence). Trimming stripped 2 bases from V and 7 bases from J, with 18 bases between. This CDR3 is 15 amino acids long. The chain's CDR3 is CASSLYAGAVWEQYF. DNA of the CDR3: TGTGCCAGCAGCTTATACGCGGGGGCCGTTTGGGAGCAGTACTTC.

The table lists this clonotype with many counts. The chain combines TRBV29-1 with TRBJ2-1; TRBD2 might be the D (6 bases). Germline CDR1 SQVTM, CDR2 ANQGSEA. V lost 6 bases and J lost 5, with 20 bases in between. The CDR3 length is 15 residues. CDR3 loop: CSVRGLLGGDNEQFF. The CDR3 DNA follows: TGCAGCGTCCGCGGGCTGTTGGGGGGAGACAATGAGCAGTTCTTC.

This clonotype was seen more than once but under ten times. This chain links TRBV7-9 with TRBJ2-2; D possibly corresponds to TRBD1 (6 bases). The CDR3 totals 15 residues. Germline V gives CDR1 SEHNR, CDR2 FQNEAQ (reference sequence). V lost 3 bases and J lost 5, with 13 bases in between. The CDR3 nucleotides are TGTGCCAGCAGCTTCGACAGGTCGGGGACCGGGGAGCTGTTTTTT. Its protein is CASSFDRSGTGELFF.